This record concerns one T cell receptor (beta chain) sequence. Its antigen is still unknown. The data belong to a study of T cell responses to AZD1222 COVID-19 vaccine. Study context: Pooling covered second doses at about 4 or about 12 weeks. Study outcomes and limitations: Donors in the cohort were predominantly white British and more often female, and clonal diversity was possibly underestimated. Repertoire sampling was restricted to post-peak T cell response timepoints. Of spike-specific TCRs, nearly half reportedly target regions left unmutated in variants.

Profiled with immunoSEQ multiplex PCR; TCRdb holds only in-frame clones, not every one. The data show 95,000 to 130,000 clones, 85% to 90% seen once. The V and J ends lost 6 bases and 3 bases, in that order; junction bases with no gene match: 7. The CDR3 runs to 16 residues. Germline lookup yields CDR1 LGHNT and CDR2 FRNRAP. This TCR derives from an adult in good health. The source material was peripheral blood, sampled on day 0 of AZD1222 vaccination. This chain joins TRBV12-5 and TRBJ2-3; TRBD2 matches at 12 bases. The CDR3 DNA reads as TGTGCTAGTGGACCAGGGACTAGCGGGTTGACAGATACGCAGTATTTT. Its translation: CASGPGTSGLTDTQYF.